The 21 T cell receptor beta chains presented below share a single source sample, sequenced in a study of blood T cells in healthy people across ages. Using a J-beta primer mix together with a sample-barcoded 5' primer, a second PCR was run for roughly 7 to 11 cycles. TCRdb re-derived calls from the 5' RACE reads in MiXCR, one entry per CDR3 protein. The data show about 1,400,000 distinct CDR3 sequences, roughly 45% seen once. Input material: blood. The receptors come from a woman aged 18-29 years in good health.

This clonotype has a count of ten or more. The chain employs TRBV12-3 or TRBV12-4 and TRBJ2-3; 7 bases are a match to TRBD1. This CDR3 has 15 residues. The V segment lost 6 bases and the J segment 0 bases; nucleotides outside the gene matches: 6. The DNA for the CDR3 is TGTGCCAGCAGCCGACAGGGAAGGAGCACAGATACGCAGTATTTT. This gives the protein CASSRQGRSTDTQYF.

This clonotype turned up a few times. The genes are TRBV6-1 and TRBJ1-2; possible D gene TRBD1, 6 bases. The germline V and J ends were trimmed by 6 bases and 5 bases, with 16 bases remaining between them. The CDR3 loop spans 14 amino acids. Germline assignment: CDR1 MNHNS and CDR2 SASEGT. The DNA of the CDR3 is TGTGCCAGCAGCCCGCTAAGTCAGGGGTATGGCTACACCTTC. Translated: CASSPLSQGYGYTF.

The rearrangement joins TRBV4-1 to TRBJ2-1; weak D call: TRBD1 (5 bases). V dropped 2 bases and J dropped 9 bases, with 8 bases sitting between them. CDR1 and CDR2 (germline): MGHRA, YSYEKL. This CDR3 is 12 amino acids long. CDR3 sequence reads: CASSQIRGEQFF. The CDR3 DNA follows: TGCGCCAGCAGCCAAATTAGGGGTGAGCAGTTCTTC.

As to this clonotype: Relative to the germline gene, one junction end is altered; a read error may explain this. The chain has TRBV6-1 and TRBJ2-1; 7 nucleotides align to TRBD2. Looked up from germline, CDR1 is MNHNS and CDR2 is SASEGT. The CDR3 consists of 15 residues. The CDR3 DNA follows: TGTGCCAGCAGTGCCACACTAGCGAGCCAAAATGAGCACTTCTTC. Its translation is CASSATLASQNEHFF.

This chain uses TRBV7-9 with TRBJ1-2; D might be TRBD1 (6 bases). The CDR3 is 16 amino acids. The ends were cut back, 4 bases at V and 2 bases at J, with 17 bases in the middle. The germline CDR1 and CDR2 sequences are SEHNR and FQNEAQ (reference sequence). Written as DNA, the CDR3 is TGTGCCAGCAGCTCCAAAGGGACATTCCCCAACTATGGCTACACCTTC. This codes for CASSSKGTFPNYGYTF.

CDR3 loop: CSAIGTSGRNEQYF. The CDR3 nucleotides are TGCAGTGCCATAGGGACTAGCGGGAGAAATGAGCAGTACTTC. This chain uses TRBV20-1 with TRBJ2-7, with 14 bases matching TRBD2. The CDR3 totals 14 residues. The V gene end was trimmed by 6 bases and the J gene end by 7 bases; junction bases not matched to a gene: 8. CDR1 and CDR2 (germline): DFQATT, SNEGSKA (reference sequence).

The gene calls are TRBV7-9 and TRBJ2-4; TRBD2 might be the D (6 bases). TRBJ2-7 explains the end of the DNA better; the J call may be wrong. Germline V lookup: CDR1 SEHNR, CDR2 FQNEAQ (reference sequence). This CDR3 is 14 amino acids long. Written as DNA, the CDR3 is TGTGCCAGCAGCTCCCGGGACTTCATCTACGAGCAGTACTTC. It encodes CASSSRDFIYEQYF.

The chain links TRBV20-1 to TRBJ1-2, with 8 positions matching TRBD1. The CDR3 extends over 17 amino acids. Germline values: CDR1 DFQATT, CDR2 SNEGSKA (reference sequence). Trimming took 4 bases from V and 0 from J; bases not matched to a gene: 13. CDR3 in amino acids: CSANPDLGTGANYGYTF. CDR3 DNA: TGCAGTGCTAATCCAGACCTGGGGACAGGAGCTAACTATGGCTACACCTTC.

The chain has TRBV20-1 and TRBJ1-5, with 7 bases that match TRBD1. The germline gives CDR1 DFQATT, CDR2 SNEGSKA (reference sequence). CDR3 length equals 14 residues. With 6 bases clipped from V and 7 bases from J, the junction kept 12 bases outside the gene matches. The CDR3 spells CSAEGTDGRQPQHF. In nucleotides, the CDR3 is TGCAGTGCAGAGGGGACAGACGGAAGACAGCCCCAGCATTTT.

This sequence joins TRBV11-2 and TRBJ2-1, with 7 bases aligning to TRBD1. Trimming cost V 6 bases and J 3 bases; bases outside gene matches: 5. CDR1 is SGHAT and CDR2 is FQNNGV in the germline V gene. CDR3 length: 14 residues. The CDR3 sequence is CASRITGVYNEQFF. CDR3 DNA: TGTGCCAGCAGAATAACAGGGGTCTACAATGAGCAGTTCTTC.

The chain links TRBV20-1 to TRBJ2-1; perhaps TRBD2 as D (6 bases). The CDR3 totals 16 residues. The germline CDR1 and CDR2 sequences are DFQATT and SNEGSKA (reference sequence). V gave up 4 bases and J gave up 9 bases, with 25 bases separating them. The CDR3 sequence: CSANHGIRDFVGEQFF. DNA for the CDR3: TGCAGTGCTAACCACGGGATTAGGGACTTTGTGGGTGAGCAGTTCTTC.

The chain is built from TRBV7-3 and TRBJ2-3; 7 positions agree with TRBD2. J gave up 2 bases and V 6 bases, and 5 bases lay outside the gene matches. Germline V CDR1 and CDR2: SGHTA, FQGTGA. The CDR3 sequence is 14 residues long. The CDR3 reads CASRRGSPTDTQYF. In DNA form, the CDR3 reads TGTGCCAGCAGGCGGGGGTCTCCCACAGATACGCAGTATTTT.

The V and J genes are TRBV27 and TRBJ2-5; TRBD1 might be the D (7 bases). The V end was cut by 2 bases, the J end by 4 bases, with 11 bases between. The CDR3 sequence is 14 residues long. The germline V gene has CDR1 MNHEY and CDR2 SMNVEV (reference sequence). CDR3 coding DNA: TGTGCCAGCAGTTTAGGACAGGAGGGAGAGACCCAGTACTTC. As protein: CASSLGQEGETQYF.

This chain links TRBV15 with TRBJ2-1; 7 nucleotides line up with TRBD2. Germline CDR1 reads LNHNV; CDR2 reads YYDKDF (reference sequence). CDR3 length equals 16 residues. V shed 4 bases and J 6 bases; nucleotides not matched to a gene: 12. This CDR3 reads CATSNRASGAANEQFF. For the CDR3, the DNA is TGTGCCACCAGCAATAGGGCTAGCGGAGCCGCCAATGAGCAGTTCTTC.

This chain joins TRBV7-2 and TRBJ1-1; D remains unclear. V lost 4 bases to trimming and J lost 4 bases, with 10 bases between them. CDR1 and CDR2 (germline): SGHTA, FQGNSA. The CDR3 is made up of 13 amino acids. DNA for the CDR3: TGTGCCAGCAGCTCTCGGGGAACCACTGAAGCTTTCTTT. Translating gives CASSSRGTTEAFF.

The chain uses TRBV20-1 and TRBJ2-5; D not certain. Per germline, CDR1 DFQATT and CDR2 SNEGSKA (reference sequence). The V end was cut by 0 bases, the J end by 1 base, with 9 bases between. The length of the CDR3 is 14 residues. CDR3 bases: TGCAGTGCTAGAGATTGGGCGGCCCAAGAGACCCAGTACTTC. Protein sequence: CSARDWAAQETQYF.

At least ten counts were recorded for this clonotype. The chain employs TRBV7-2 and TRBJ2-7, with D unclear. The germline V gene encodes CDR1 SGHTA and CDR2 FQGNSA. The ends were cut back, 1 base at V and 5 bases at J, with 6 bases in the middle. The CDR3 has 12 amino acids. The CDR3 bases are TGTGCCAGCAGCTTAGAGGACCACGAGCAGTACTTC. Translating gives CASSLEDHEQYF.

This clonotype was counted ten times or more. This sequence joins TRBV3-1 and TRBJ2-7; D ambiguous. The germline gives CDR1 LGHDT, CDR2 YNNKEL (reference sequence). This CDR3 has 11 residues. Trimming removed 6 bases from V and 7 bases from J, with 10 bases in between. The CDR3 is CASSQLGEQYF. In DNA, the CDR3 is TGTGCCAGCAGTCAACTGGGGGAGCAGTACTTC.

The rearrangement links TRBV20-1 to TRBJ2-3; the D gene is possibly TRBD2 (6 bases). V shed 5 bases and J shed 1 base, with 13 bases lying between them. Germline assignment: CDR1 DFQATT and CDR2 SNEGSKA (reference sequence). The CDR3 consists of 14 residues. The CDR3 DNA follows: TGCAGTGCTGTAACCAGGAGGGGCACAGATACGCAGTATTTT. It is translated as CSAVTRRGTDTQYF.

This clonotype was detected a few times. The V and J genes are TRBV15 and TRBJ1-5, with no clear D. V lost 9 bases to trimming and J lost 7 bases, with 19 bases between them. The CDR3 length is 14 residues. Per the germline V gene, CDR1 is LNHNV and CDR2 is YYDKDF (reference sequence). DNA for the CDR3: TGTGCCACATCCCGAGCCAATACCCCCCAGCCCCAGCATTTT. Translating gives CATSRANTPQPQHF.

The rearrangement joins TRBV10-3 to TRBJ2-2; 7 bases match TRBD1. Germline CDR1 and CDR2: ENHRY and SYGVKD. The CDR3 spans 13 residues. Germline trimming cut 10 bases from V and 7 bases from J; bases unmatched to any gene: 9. CDR3 sequence reads: CARWDRGIGELFF. CDR3 nucleotide sequence: TGTGCCAGGTGGGACAGAGGGATCGGGGAGCTGTTTTTT.